This T cell receptor beta chain emerged from a study of T cell responses to AZD1222 COVID-19 vaccine. To note about this clone: The antigen is unknown.

V was pared by 4 bases and J by 2 bases, with 11 bases between. Germline assignment: CDR1 SQVTM and CDR2 ANQGSEA. The CDR3 is 14 amino acids. This table comes from immunoSEQ multiplex PCR, and its TCRdb copy is limited to in-frame clones, with some not included. The sample has tens of thousands of clones; roughly 84% are singletons. General observations from the study: Spike-specific TCR breadth and depth grew following two AZD1222 doses. Spike-wide coverage was observed for vaccine-associated CD4 TCRs, with dominant responses at 160-218 and 743-854. Epitopes outside B.1.351 and B.1.1.7 mutated regions reportedly drew nearly half of spike TCRs.

The chain combines TRBV29-1 with TRBJ2-2; D is perhaps TRBD1 (6 bases). The source was peripheral blood, collected on day 0 of AZD1222 vaccination. The receptor's source is an adult in good health. The CDR3 sequence is CSVGPRGNTGELFF. In nucleotides, the CDR3 is TGCAGCGTTGGTCCCAGGGGCAACACCGGGGAGCTGTTTTTT.